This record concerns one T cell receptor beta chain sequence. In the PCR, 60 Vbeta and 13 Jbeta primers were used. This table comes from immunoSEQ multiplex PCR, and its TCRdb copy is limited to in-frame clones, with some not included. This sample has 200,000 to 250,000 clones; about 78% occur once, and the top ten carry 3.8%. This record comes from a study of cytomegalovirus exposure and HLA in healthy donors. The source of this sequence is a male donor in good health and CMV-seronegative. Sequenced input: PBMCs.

The CDR3 is CASSQAGSENNEQFF. The CDR3 DNA follows: TGTGCCAGCAGCCAAGCCGGGAGTGAGAACAATGAGCAGTTCTTC. V usage is TRBV14 and J usage is TRBJ2-1; possibly TRBD2 for D (6 bases). V was pared by 1 base and J by 5 bases, with 12 bases between. The CDR3 consists of 15 residues. The germline gives CDR1 SGHDN, CDR2 FVKESK.